A single sample gave rise to the 3 T cell receptor beta chains below, sequenced in a study of T cells after posttransplantation cyclophosphamide. Cells defined as naive were viable CD3+CD4+ or CD3+CD8+ and CCR7+CD45RA+CD45RO-CD95-CD27+CD28+. Repertoires were generated with immunoSEQ multiplex PCR, while TCRdb's copy carries only in-frame clones and drops some. The data show more than 30,000 clones, just over 90% seen once. Sequenced: naive CD4+ T cells sorted from PBMCs. The receptors derive from a woman aged 55-70 years in good health, CMV-negative, and a related stem cell transplant donor.

This chain joins TRBV7-3 and TRBJ1-2; TRBD1 is a possible D gene (6 bases). Germline CDR1 is SGHTA and CDR2 is FQGTGA. The V end was cut by 0 bases, the J end by 7 bases, with 12 bases between. The CDR3 length is 14 residues. This CDR3 is CASSLTTGQGGYTF. The CDR3 DNA is TGTGCCAGCAGCTTAACGACAGGACAAGGTGGCTACACCTTC.

CDR3 sequence: CSARPVNEQYF. The CDR3, as DNA: TGCAGTGCTAGGCCGGTCAACGAGCAGTACTTC. The chain recombines TRBV20-1 with TRBJ2-7; D is ambiguous. Per the germline V gene, CDR1 is DFQATT and CDR2 is SNEGSKA (reference sequence). The CDR3 spans 11 residues. Between the trimmed V and J ends, which lost 3 bases and 5 bases, there was a span of 8 bases.

The gene calls are TRBV28 and TRBJ1-1; unclear D gene. The germline V and J ends were trimmed by 7 bases and 0 bases, with 9 bases remaining between them. CDR1 MDHEN and CDR2 SYDVKM come from the germline V gene. The CDR3 consists of 13 residues. The CDR3 DNA follows: TGTGCCAGCATGTGGCAGATGAACACTGAAGCTTTCTTT. This sequence encodes CASMWQMNTEAFF. Together with reference TRBV28 and TRBJ1-1, the CDR3 gives the full variable domain: DVKVTQSSRYLVKRTGEKVFLECVQDMDHENMFWYRQDPGLGLRLIYFSYDVKMKEKGDIPEGYSVSREKKERFSLILESASTNQTSMYLCASMWQMNTEAFFGQGTRLTVV.